This T cell receptor beta chain was sequenced in a study of blood T cell repertoires in COVID-19. Study summary: T cells, B-cell-depleted T cells, or PBMCs provided the cDNA or gDNA that served as material.

Per the original data handling: The assay estimated nucleated cells by amplifying reference gene primers. The method was immunoSEQ multiplex PCR; TCRdb's version includes in-frame clones alone and lacks a portion of them. V and J calls plus clone size are reproduced from that table; the DNA served to infer D and trimming. The sample contains fewer than 250,000 clones, approximately 80% of which appear only once. This clone was observed a single time. With 2 bases removed from V and 10 bases from J, the gap between germline ends came to 8 bases. This CDR3 is built from 12 residues. This chain connects TRBV12-3 or TRBV12-4 to TRBJ2-2; D not resolved. The receptor comes from a woman aged 60 to 75 with active or convalescent COVID-19. Sequences were obtained from peripheral blood. CDR3 protein: CASSLNGPELFF. CDR3 sequence (DNA): TGTGCCAGCAGTTTAAACGGTCCGGAGCTGTTTTTT.